The 17 T cell receptor beta chains below come from one sample, sequenced in a study of T cell changes during pregnancy in multiple sclerosis. Here immunoSEQ multiplex PCR was the method, and the copy in TCRdb shows in-frame clones only, minus some. Altogether approximately 82,000 clones are present, 75% to 95% being singletons, with the ten largest covering 0.45% to 0.6%. Here the sequenced sample was CD4+ T cells from peripheral blood mononuclear cells, taken in the second trimester of pregnancy. The receptors here all came from a female donor with multiple sclerosis, enrolled in a pregnancy study.

The chain employs TRBV19 and TRBJ1-1; 8 nucleotides agree with TRBD1. CDR3 length: 12 residues. Trimming at V came to 7 bases and at J to 7 bases, leaving 5 bases not matched to a gene. Germline assignment: CDR1 LNHDA and CDR2 SQIVND (reference sequence). CDR3 region: CASIGQGREAFF. The CDR3 DNA sequence: TGTGCCAGTATTGGACAGGGACGTGAAGCTTTCTTT.

CDR3 nucleotides: TGTGCCAGCGGTAGGACTAGCAACGAAGATACGCAGTATTTT. This sequence encodes CASGRTSNEDTQYF. V is TRBV2 and J is TRBJ2-3, with 8 bases aligning to TRBD2. The CDR3 consists of 14 residues. Losses at the gene ends were 8 bases for V and 5 bases for J; bases not matched to a gene: 9. Germline V gene sequence: CDR1 SNHLY, CDR2 FYNNEI.

The J gene is TRBJ1-6, the V gene TRBV6-4, with D unclear. The germline CDR1 and CDR2 sequences are MRHNA and SNTAGT. V shed 6 bases and J shed 4 bases, with 7 bases lying between them. The CDR3 extends over 13 amino acids. The CDR3 coding sequence is TGTGCCAGCAGCCAGACATATAATTCACCCCTCCACTTT. Its protein product is CASSQTYNSPLHF.

The chain is built from TRBV28 and TRBJ2-7; 7 bases fit TRBD1. The CDR3 is made up of 15 amino acids. J lost 7 bases, V lost 4 bases, and 13 bases had no gene match. Germline V gives CDR1 MDHEN, CDR2 SYDVKM. This CDR3 reads CASSSTGAARWEQYF. CDR3 bases: TGTGCCAGCAGTTCAACAGGGGCTGCACGTTGGGAGCAGTACTTC.

This clone was counted once. This chain uses TRBV6-5 with TRBJ2-2, with 7 bases lining up with TRBD2. Germline V lookup: CDR1 MNHEY, CDR2 SVGAGI. V trimming: 4 bases; J trimming: 10 bases; junction bases outside the gene matches: 3. The CDR3 extends over 12 amino acids. CDR3 sequence: CASSSRGVELFF. CDR3 nucleotide sequence: TGTGCCAGCAGTTCCCGGGGGGTGGAGCTGTTTTTT.

The rearrangement uses TRBV2 and TRBJ1-6; no firm D call. Germline assignment: CDR1 SNHLY and CDR2 FYNNEI. Trimming left V 4 bases short and J 4 bases short, with 5 bases between. CDR3 length: 13 residues. The CDR3 DNA reads TGTGCCAGCAGTGCCGGGTATAATTCACCCCTCCACTTT. Amino acid sequence: CASSAGYNSPLHF.

This chain uses TRBV29-1 with TRBJ1-4; D gene ambiguous. The CDR3 is 12 residues long. Trimming took 7 bases from V and 7 from J, leaving 13 bases between them. Germline assignment: CDR1 SQVTM and CDR2 ANQGSEA. CDR3 loop: CSASQAFEKLFF. The CDR3 DNA reads as TGCAGCGCAAGCCAGGCTTTTGAAAAACTGTTTTTT.

The CDR3 region is CASSESVDYGYTF. CDR3 bases: TGTGCCAGCAGTGAGTCAGTGGACTATGGCTACACCTTC. This rearrangement joins TRBV2 to TRBJ1-2; D ambiguous. Trimming cost V 3 bases and J 3 bases, with 8 bases left between them. Looked up from germline, CDR1 is SNHLY and CDR2 is FYNNEI. This CDR3 is built from 13 residues.

This clone appeared a few times. This chain connects TRBV5-1 to TRBJ2-7, with D hard to call. The CDR3 spans 13 residues. Germline values: CDR1 SGHRS, CDR2 YFSETQ. Trimming took 3 bases from V and 2 from J, leaving 9 bases between them. The CDR3 nucleotides are TGCGCCAGCAGCTCTGCGGTGACCTACGAGCAGTACTTC. Amino acid sequence: CASSSAVTYEQYF.

The CDR3 here is CANEPPLLLGVKRELRSGNTIYF. In nucleotides, the CDR3 is TGTGCCAACGAACCCCCCCTCTTGTTAGGTGTCAAGCGGGAACTTCGGTCTGGAAACACCATATATTTT. This rearrangement joins TRBV27 to TRBJ1-3, with D unresolved. The germline V gene encodes CDR1 MNHEY and CDR2 SMNVEV (reference sequence). The CDR3 runs to 23 residues. Trimming pared 10 bases from V and 1 base from J, leaving 41 bases between.

The V and J genes are TRBV28 and TRBJ1-2; 9 bases agree with TRBD1. J lost 2 bases, V lost 2 bases, and 3 bases had no gene match. CDR1 MDHEN and CDR2 SYDVKM come from the germline V gene. The CDR3 contains 15 residues. This CDR3 reads CASSLLTGGNYGYTF. CDR3 DNA: TGTGCCAGCAGTTTACTCACAGGGGGCAACTATGGCTACACCTTC.

The genes are TRBV2 and TRBJ2-3; 12 nucleotides agree with TRBD2. V was clipped by 4 bases and J by 4 bases; unmatched bases: 3. CDR1 and CDR2 (germline): SNHLY, FYNNEI. This CDR3 has 15 residues. CDR3 nucleotide sequence: TGTGCCAGCAGTGTGACTAGCGGGGGCTCAGATACGCAGTATTTT. Amino acids: CASSVTSGGSDTQYF.

This clone showed up just a few times. This rearrangement joins TRBV7-8 to TRBJ2-2; 7 nucleotides line up with TRBD1. Per germline, CDR1 SGHVS and CDR2 FQNEAQ. After removal of 4 bases from V and 1 base from J, the junction contained 3 bases not matched to a gene. The CDR3 totals 15 residues. The CDR3 DNA reads as TGTGCCAGCAGCTCCCGACAGGGGAACACCGGGGAGCTGTTTTTT. It specifies CASSSRQGNTGELFF.

This sequence joins TRBV7-2 and TRBJ2-7; 8 nucleotides agree with TRBD1. CDR1 is SGHTA and CDR2 is FQGNSA in the germline V gene. V trimming: 4 bases; J trimming: 5 bases; junction bases outside the gene matches: 10. This CDR3 region has 15 residues. The CDR3 nucleotides are TGTGCCAGCAGCTCCCTGGACAGGGCTAGCCACGAGCAGTACTTC. Its translation is CASSSLDRASHEQYF. Full variable domain (rest looked up from reference TRBV7-2 and TRBJ2-7): GAGVSQSPSNKVTEKGKDVELRCDPISGHTALYWYRQSLGQGLEFLIYFQGNSAPDKSGLPSDRFSAERTGGSVSTLTIQRTQQEDSAVYLCASSSLDRASHEQYFGPGTRLTVT.

The chain links TRBV9 to TRBJ2-7; 8 nucleotides match TRBD1. Germline values: CDR1 SGDLS, CDR2 YYNGEE. The J segment lost 4 bases and the V segment lost 1 base, leaving 7 bases of the junction unmatched. This CDR3 has 15 amino acids. The CDR3 DNA reads TGTGCCAGCAGCGTACTAGCAGGGGGCGCGTACGAGCAGTACTTC. Encoded protein: CASSVLAGGAYEQYF.

The chain couples TRBV12-5 to TRBJ2-5; 9 bases align to TRBD1. CDR1 is LGHNT, CDR2 FRNRAP, per germline. The CDR3 is 15 amino acids. Trimming removed 4 bases from V and 5 bases from J; junction bases left unmatched: 8. CDR3 region: CASGSDRGRVETQYF. In DNA form, the CDR3 reads TGTGCTAGTGGTTCGGACAGGGGCCGGGTGGAGACCCAGTACTTC.

The chain has TRBV18 and TRBJ1-1; no clear D gene. Germline assignment: CDR1 KGHSH and CDR2 LQKENI. The CDR3 length is 12 residues. V was cut by 6 bases and J by 5 bases, with 10 bases left in between. The CDR3 DNA follows: TGTGCCAGCTCCCTCGATAGTACTGAAGCTTTCTTT. Its protein is CASSLDSTEAFF. The full variable domain, rest sourced from reference TRBV18 and TRBJ1-1, is NAGVMQNPRHLVRRRGQEARLRCSPMKGHSHVYWYRQLPEEGLKFMVYLQKENIIDESGMPKERFSAEFPKEGPSILRIQQVVRGDSAAYFCASSLDSTEAFFGQGTRLTVV.